Reported below is one T cell receptor beta chain. What it binds is unknown. A clone one base away is much larger, so this may be a read error. The CDR3 length is 16 residues. This record belongs to a study of blood T cells in healthy people across ages. Overall study results and limits: Calculation of diversity from one million T cells yielded estimates considered to be underestimates. Age showed a roughly linear inverse relationship with TCR beta diversity per million T cells. TCR beta diversity correlated strongly with naive T cell percentage.

For the second PCR, which ran for 7 to 11 cycles, a sample-barcoded 5' primer and a J-beta primer mix were used. TCRdb ran MiXCR on the 5' RACE reads and lists one entry per CDR3 protein. The sample has about 650,000 distinct CDR3 sequences, 32% seen once; the top ten hold 15%. The J gene is TRBJ1-1, the V gene TRBV12-3 or TRBV12-4; D may be TRBD1 (5 bases). The sequence was collected from a woman aged 80 or over in good health. The sequenced sample was blood. The CDR3 here is CVSSNQDMGANTEAFF. In DNA form, the CDR3 reads TGTGTCAGCAGTAACCAGGACATGGGCGCAAACACTGAAGCTTTCTTT.